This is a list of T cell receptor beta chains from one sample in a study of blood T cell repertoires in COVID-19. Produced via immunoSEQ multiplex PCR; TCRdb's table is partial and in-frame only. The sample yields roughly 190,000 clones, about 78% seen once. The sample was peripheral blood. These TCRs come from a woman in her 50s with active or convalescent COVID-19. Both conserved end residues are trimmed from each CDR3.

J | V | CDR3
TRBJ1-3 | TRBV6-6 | ASSYSGQPGGNTIY
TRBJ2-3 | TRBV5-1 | ASTLWAGTDTQY
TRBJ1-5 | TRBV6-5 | ASSPRALQPQH
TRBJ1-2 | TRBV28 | ASSLFLRSQGYT
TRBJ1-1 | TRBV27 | ASSLYAGQGRNTEAF
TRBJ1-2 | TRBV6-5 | ASSYSSGANYGYT
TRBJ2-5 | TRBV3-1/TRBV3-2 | ASSQVAQGRETQY
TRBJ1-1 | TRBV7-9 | ASSLVQSMNTEAF
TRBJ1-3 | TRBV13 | ASSIGAGNTIY
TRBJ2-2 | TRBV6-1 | ASSELLAGGKRELF
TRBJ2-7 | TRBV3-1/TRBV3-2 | ASSQLNRGLSYEQY
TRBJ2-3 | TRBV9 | ASSLDPRGPTDTQY
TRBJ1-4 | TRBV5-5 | ASSLGPATNEKLF
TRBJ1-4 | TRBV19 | ASSIPGGGPTNEKLF
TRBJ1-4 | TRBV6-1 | ASSERGGAGEKLF
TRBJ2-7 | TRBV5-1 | ASSWTSGGYYEQY
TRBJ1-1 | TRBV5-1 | ASSFTGSHGNTEAF
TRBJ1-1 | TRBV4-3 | ASRQGGVNTEAF
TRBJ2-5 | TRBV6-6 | ASSYKAGPGTQY
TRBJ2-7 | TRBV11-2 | ASSSAPGGFREQY
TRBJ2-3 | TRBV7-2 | ASSAHVAGRDTQY
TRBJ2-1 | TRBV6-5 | ASSLAGNIRNEQF
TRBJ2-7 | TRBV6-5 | ASSSTVSEQY